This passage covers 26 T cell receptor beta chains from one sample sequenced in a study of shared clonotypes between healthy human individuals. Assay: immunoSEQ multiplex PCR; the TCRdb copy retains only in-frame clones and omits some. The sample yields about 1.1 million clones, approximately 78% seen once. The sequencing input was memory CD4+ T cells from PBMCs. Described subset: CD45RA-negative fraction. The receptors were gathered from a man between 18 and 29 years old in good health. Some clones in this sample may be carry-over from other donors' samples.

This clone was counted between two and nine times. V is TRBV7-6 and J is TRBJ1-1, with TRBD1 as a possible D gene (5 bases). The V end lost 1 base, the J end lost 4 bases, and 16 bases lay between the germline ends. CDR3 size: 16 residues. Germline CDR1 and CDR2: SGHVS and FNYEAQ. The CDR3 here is CASSLVGTRLGTEAFF. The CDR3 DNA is TGTGCCAGCAGCTTAGTGGGGACGCGGCTGGGCACTGAAGCTTTCTTT. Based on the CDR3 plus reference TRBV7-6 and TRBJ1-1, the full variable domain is GAGVSQSPRYKVTKRGQDVALRCDPISGHVSLYWYRQALGQGPEFLTYFNYEAQQDKSGLPNDRFSAERPEGSISTLTIQRTEQRDSAMYRCASSLVGTRLGTEAFFGQGTRLTVV.

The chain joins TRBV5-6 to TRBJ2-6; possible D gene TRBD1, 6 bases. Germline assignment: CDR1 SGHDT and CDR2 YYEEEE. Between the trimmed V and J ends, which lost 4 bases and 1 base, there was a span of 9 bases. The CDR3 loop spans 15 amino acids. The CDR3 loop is CASSPGTSGANVLTF. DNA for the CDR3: TGTGCCAGCAGCCCAGGGACATCTGGGGCCAACGTCCTGACTTTC.

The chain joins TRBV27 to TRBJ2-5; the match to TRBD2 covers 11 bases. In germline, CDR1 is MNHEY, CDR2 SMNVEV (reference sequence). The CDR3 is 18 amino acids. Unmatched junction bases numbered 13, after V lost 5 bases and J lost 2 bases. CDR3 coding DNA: TGTGCCAGCAGTCCATGGGGACTAGCGGATATGCCTCAAGAGACCCAGTACTTC. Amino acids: CASSPWGLADMPQETQYF.

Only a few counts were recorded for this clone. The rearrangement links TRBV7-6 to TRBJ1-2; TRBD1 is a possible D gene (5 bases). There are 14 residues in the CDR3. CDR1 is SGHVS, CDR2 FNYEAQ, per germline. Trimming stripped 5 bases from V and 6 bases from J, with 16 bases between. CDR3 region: CASSPGRGYDGYTF. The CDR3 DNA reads TGTGCCAGCAGCCCCGGAAGGGGTTACGATGGCTACACCTTC.

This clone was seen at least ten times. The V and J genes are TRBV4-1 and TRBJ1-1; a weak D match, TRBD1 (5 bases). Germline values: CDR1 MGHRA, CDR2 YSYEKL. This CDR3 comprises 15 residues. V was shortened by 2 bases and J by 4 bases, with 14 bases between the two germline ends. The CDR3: CASSQKIQGGTEAFF. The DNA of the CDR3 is TGCGCCAGCAGCCAAAAGATCCAGGGAGGCACTGAAGCTTTCTTT.

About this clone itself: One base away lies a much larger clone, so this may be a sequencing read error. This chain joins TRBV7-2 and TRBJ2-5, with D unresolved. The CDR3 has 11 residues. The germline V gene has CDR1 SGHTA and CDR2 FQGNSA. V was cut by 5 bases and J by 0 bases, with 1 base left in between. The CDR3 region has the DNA TGTGCCAGCAGCAACCAAGAGACCCAGTACTTC. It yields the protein CASSNQETQYF.

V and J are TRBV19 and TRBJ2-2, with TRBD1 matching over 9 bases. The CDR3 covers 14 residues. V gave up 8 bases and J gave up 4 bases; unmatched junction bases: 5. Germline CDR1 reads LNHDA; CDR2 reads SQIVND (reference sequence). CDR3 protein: CASETGGTTGELFF. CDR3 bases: TGTGCCAGTGAGACAGGGGGGACCACCGGGGAGCTGTTTTTT. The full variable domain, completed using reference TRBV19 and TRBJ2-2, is DGGITQSPKYLFRKEGQNVTLSCEQNLNHDAMYWYRQDPGQGLRLIYYSQIVNDFQKGDIAEGYSVSREKKESFPLTVTSAQKNPTAFYLCASETGGTTGELFFGEGSRLTVL.

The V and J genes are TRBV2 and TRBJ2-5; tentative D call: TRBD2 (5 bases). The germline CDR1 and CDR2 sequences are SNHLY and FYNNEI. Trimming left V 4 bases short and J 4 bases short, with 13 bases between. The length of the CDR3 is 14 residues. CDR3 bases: TGTGCCAGCAGTGGGGCTAGCTGGGGAGAGACCCAGTACTTC. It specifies CASSGASWGETQYF.

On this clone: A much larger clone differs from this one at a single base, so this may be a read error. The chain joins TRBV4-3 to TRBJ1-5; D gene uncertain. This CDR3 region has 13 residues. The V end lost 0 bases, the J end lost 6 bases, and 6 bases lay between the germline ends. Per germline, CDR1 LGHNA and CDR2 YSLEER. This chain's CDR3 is CASSQELGQPQHF. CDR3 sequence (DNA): TGCGCCAGCAGCCAAGAGCTCGGTCAGCCCCAGCATTTT.

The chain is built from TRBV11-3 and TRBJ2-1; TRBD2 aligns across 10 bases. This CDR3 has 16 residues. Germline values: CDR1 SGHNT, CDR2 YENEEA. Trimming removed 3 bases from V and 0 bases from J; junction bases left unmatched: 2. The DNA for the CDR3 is TGTGCCAGCAGCTTGGGACTAGCGAGCTCCTACAATGAGCAGTTCTTC. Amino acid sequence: CASSLGLASSYNEQFF.

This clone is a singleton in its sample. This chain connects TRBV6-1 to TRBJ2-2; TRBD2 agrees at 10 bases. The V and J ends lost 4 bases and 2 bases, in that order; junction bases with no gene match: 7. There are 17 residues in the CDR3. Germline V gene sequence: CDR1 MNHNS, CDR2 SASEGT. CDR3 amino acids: CASSAPTSGPNTGELFF. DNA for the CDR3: TGTGCCAGCAGTGCGCCGACTAGCGGGCCAAACACCGGGGAGCTGTTTTTT.

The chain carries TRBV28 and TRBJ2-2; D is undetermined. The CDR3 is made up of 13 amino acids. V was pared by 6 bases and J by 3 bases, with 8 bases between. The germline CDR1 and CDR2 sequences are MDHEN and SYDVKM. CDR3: CASRTIDTGELFF. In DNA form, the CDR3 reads TGTGCCAGCAGAACCATAGACACCGGGGAGCTGTTTTTT.

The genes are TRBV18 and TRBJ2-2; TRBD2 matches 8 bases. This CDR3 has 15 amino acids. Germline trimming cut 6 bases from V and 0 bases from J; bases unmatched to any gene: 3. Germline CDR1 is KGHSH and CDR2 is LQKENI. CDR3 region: CASSLLAANTGELFF. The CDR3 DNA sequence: TGTGCCAGCTCGTTACTAGCGGCGAACACCGGGGAGCTGTTTTTT.

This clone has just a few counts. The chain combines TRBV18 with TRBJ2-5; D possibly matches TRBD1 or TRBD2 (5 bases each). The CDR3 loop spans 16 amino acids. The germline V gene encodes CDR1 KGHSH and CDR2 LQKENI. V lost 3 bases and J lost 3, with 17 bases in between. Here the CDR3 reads CASSPPRRLGEETQYF. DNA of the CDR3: TGTGCCAGCTCACCTCCTCGGCGGTTGGGGGAAGAGACCCAGTACTTC.

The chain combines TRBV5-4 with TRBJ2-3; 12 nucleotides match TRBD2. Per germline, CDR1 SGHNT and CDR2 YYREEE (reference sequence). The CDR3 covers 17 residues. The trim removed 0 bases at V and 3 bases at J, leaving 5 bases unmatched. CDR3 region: CASSLDLAGGQTDTQYF. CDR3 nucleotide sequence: TGTGCCAGCAGCTTGGACCTAGCGGGAGGGCAGACAGATACGCAGTATTTT.

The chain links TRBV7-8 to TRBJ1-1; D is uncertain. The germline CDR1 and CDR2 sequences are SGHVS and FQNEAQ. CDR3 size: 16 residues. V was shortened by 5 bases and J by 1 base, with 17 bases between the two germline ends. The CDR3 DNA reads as TGTGCCAGCAGCCCGGGAGAGCGCGGTGGGAACACTGAAGCTTTCTTT. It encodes CASSPGERGGNTEAFF.

Written as DNA, the CDR3 is TGTGCCAGCAGCTCAGCCGTTCTTAGCAATCAGCCCCAGCATTTT. This sequence encodes CASSSAVLSNQPQHF. The rearrangement joins TRBV7-2 to TRBJ1-5; no firm D call. The germline V gene has CDR1 SGHTA and CDR2 FQGNSA. The germline V and J ends were trimmed by 4 bases and 0 bases, with 10 bases remaining between them. The CDR3 length is 15 residues.

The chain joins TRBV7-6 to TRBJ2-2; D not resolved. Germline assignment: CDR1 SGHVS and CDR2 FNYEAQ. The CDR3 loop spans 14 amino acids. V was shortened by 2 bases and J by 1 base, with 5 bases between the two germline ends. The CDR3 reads CASSLRGNTGELFF. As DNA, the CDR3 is TGTGCCAGCAGCTTACGAGGGAACACCGGGGAGCTGTTTTTT.

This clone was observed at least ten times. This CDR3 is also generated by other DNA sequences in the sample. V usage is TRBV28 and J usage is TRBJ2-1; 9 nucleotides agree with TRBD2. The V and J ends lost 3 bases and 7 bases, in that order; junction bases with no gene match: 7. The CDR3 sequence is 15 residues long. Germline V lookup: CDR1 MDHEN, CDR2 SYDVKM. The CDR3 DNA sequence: TGTGCCAGCAGTTTGGGAGCGGGAGGCGTAAATGAGCAGTTCTTC. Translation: CASSLGAGGVNEQFF.

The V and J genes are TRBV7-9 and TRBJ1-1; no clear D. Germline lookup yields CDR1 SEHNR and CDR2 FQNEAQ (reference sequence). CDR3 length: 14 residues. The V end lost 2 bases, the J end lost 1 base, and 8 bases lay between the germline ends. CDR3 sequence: CASSLKDGNTEAFF. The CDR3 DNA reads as TGTGCCAGCAGCTTAAAGGACGGGAACACTGAAGCTTTCTTT.

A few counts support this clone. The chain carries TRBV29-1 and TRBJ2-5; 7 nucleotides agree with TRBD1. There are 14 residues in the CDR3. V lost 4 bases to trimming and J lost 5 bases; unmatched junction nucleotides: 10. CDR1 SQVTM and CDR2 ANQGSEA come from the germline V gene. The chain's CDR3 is CSVGLQGWGETQYF. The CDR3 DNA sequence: TGCAGCGTTGGGTTACAGGGGTGGGGGGAGACCCAGTACTTC.

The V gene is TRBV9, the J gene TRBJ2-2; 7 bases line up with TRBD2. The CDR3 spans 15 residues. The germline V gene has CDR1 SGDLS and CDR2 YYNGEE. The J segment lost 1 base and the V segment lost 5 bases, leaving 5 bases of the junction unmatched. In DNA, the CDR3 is TGTGCCAGCAGGCGCAGCGGGGTGAACACCGGGGAGCTGTTTTTT. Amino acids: CASRRSGVNTGELFF.

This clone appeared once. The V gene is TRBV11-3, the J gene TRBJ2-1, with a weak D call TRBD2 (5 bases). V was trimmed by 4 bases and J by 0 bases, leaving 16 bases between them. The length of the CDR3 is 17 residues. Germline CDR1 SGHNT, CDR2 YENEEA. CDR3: CASSSGRGSSSYNEQFF. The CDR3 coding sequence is TGTGCCAGCAGCTCCGGTCGGGGATCGAGCTCCTACAATGAGCAGTTCTTC.

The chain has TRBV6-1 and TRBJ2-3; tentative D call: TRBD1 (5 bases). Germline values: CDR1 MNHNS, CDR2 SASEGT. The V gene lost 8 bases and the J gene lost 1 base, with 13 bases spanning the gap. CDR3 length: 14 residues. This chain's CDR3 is CASPDSFGTDTQYF. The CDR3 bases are TGTGCCAGCCCCGACAGTTTCGGCACAGATACGCAGTATTTT.

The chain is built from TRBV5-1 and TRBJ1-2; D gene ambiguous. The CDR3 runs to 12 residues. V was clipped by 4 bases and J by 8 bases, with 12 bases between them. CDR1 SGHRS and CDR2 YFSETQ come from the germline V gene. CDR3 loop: CASSERVGGYTF. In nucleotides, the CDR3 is TGCGCCAGCAGCGAGAGGGTTGGCGGCTACACCTTC.

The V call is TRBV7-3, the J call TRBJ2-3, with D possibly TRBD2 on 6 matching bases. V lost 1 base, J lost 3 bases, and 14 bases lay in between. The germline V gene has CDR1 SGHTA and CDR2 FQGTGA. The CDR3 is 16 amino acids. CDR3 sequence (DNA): TGTGCCAGCAGCTTAATTCCGGTAGCGGTTACAGATACGCAGTATTTT. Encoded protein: CASSLIPVAVTDTQYF.